One sample yielded the 30 T cell receptor beta chains listed below, sequenced in a study of naive and memory T cell subsets. Two oligonucleotides, mixed equimolar, formed the beta constant-region primer covering TRBC1 and TRBC2. Ligated cDNA was amplified by four rounds of PCR with nested alpha and beta constant-region primers and SP2. One entry per CDR3 protein, called by TCRdb with MiXCR from the UMI-ligation and nested PCR reads. The repertoire includes just over 80,000 distinct CDR3 sequences, approximately 10% of them detected once, and about 1.2% sits in the top ten. The sequencing sample was made of naive CD8+ T cells from blood. These receptors were obtained from a human donor in good health.

Turning to this clonotype: The conserved phenylalanine or tryptophan is not found at the CDR3 terminus, so this likely reflects a read error. The chain uses TRBV28 and TRBJ2-7; a possible D gene is TRBD2 (6 bases). Germline V lookup: CDR1 MDHEN, CDR2 SYDVKM. The CDR3 sequence is 14 residues long. V was clipped by 5 bases and J by 6 bases, with 17 bases between them. CDR3 coding DNA: TGTGCCAGCAGTCCTTCGGAGGGTTCTAGCGAGCAGTACTCC. It encodes CASSPSEGSSEQYS.

The sample holds many counts of this clonotype. V and J are TRBV7-9 and TRBJ2-5; TRBD2 agrees at 15 bases. Germline lookup yields CDR1 SEHNR and CDR2 FQNEAQ (reference sequence). The CDR3 is 16 amino acids. Losses at the gene ends were 4 bases for V and 4 bases for J; bases not matched to a gene: 4. The CDR3 protein is CASSSPGLAGGETQYF. CDR3 DNA: TGTGCCAGCAGCTCACCGGGACTAGCGGGAGGAGAGACCCAGTACTTC.

The chain links TRBV13 to TRBJ2-1; tentative D call: TRBD2 (5 bases). Germline V gene data show CDR1 as PRHDT and CDR2 as FYEKMQ (reference sequence). Deletions cut 6 bases from V and 1 base from J, with 19 bases between. The CDR3 is made up of 17 amino acids. The CDR3: CASRATGAASSYNEQFF. The DNA for the CDR3 is TGTGCCAGCAGAGCGACCGGAGCGGCCAGTTCCTACAATGAGCAGTTCTTC.

CDR3 nucleotides: TGCAGTGCCCCGGACGGTAGCAATCAGCCCCAGCATTTT. Translated: CSAPDGSNQPQHF. The chain has TRBV20-1 and TRBJ1-5; D ambiguous. The V and J ends lost 6 bases and 0 bases respectively, with 9 bases between them. CDR1 is DFQATT, CDR2 SNEGSKA, per germline (reference sequence). CDR3 size: 13 residues.

This clonotype has ten or more counts. This chain links TRBV19 with TRBJ1-5; the D gene is possibly TRBD1 (6 bases). In germline, CDR1 is LNHDA, CDR2 SQIVND (reference sequence). This CDR3 spans 15 amino acids. V lost 5 bases, J lost 0 bases, and 11 bases lay in between. This chain's CDR3 is CASSAGGHSNQPQHF. The CDR3 DNA reads TGTGCCAGTAGTGCGGGGGGCCATAGCAATCAGCCCCAGCATTTT.

The gene calls are TRBV3-1 and TRBJ2-7; D is ambiguous. The germline V and J ends were trimmed by 0 bases and 6 bases, with 15 bases remaining between them. The CDR3 totals 15 residues. Germline CDR1 is LGHDT and CDR2 is YNNKEL (reference sequence). CDR3 residues: CASSQEQPAPSEQYF. In nucleotides, the CDR3 is TGTGCCAGCAGCCAAGAACAACCAGCTCCCTCCGAGCAGTACTTC.

Only a few counts were recorded for this clonotype. The DNA for the CDR3 is TGTGCCAGCTCTGACATCGGGACACCAGAAGCTTTCTTT. Amino acid sequence: CASSDIGTPEAFF. The chain is built from TRBV27 and TRBJ1-1, with D possibly being TRBD1 (6 bases). V lost 8 bases to trimming and J lost 8 bases, with 18 bases between them. CDR1 and CDR2 from the germline V gene are MNHEY and SMNVEV (reference sequence). This CDR3 is built from 13 residues.

This clonotype has only a few counts. V is TRBV2 and J is TRBJ2-5; 8 bases are shared with TRBD1. The germline CDR1 and CDR2 sequences are SNHLY and FYNNEI. The junction had 9 bases not matched to a gene; V was cut back by 4 bases and J by 5 bases. CDR3 length equals 15 residues. The chain's CDR3 is CASSASTGAGETQYF. The CDR3 DNA is TGTGCCAGCAGTGCCTCGACAGGGGCAGGGGAGACCCAGTACTTC.

This clonotype was seen just once. The chain couples TRBV6-2 or TRBV6-3 to TRBJ2-1; unclear D gene. This CDR3 has 17 amino acids. V gave up 2 bases and J gave up 0 bases, with 14 bases separating them. The germline gives CDR1 MNHEY, CDR2 SVGEGT. The CDR3 DNA follows: TGTGCCAGCAGTTACAGCAAGGCGCTAAGCTCCTACAATGAGCAGTTCTTC. It codes for CASSYSKALSSYNEQFF.

The table lists this clonotype with many counts. The rearrangement joins TRBV29-1 to TRBJ2-1; 12 bases are a match to TRBD2. Germline CDR1 and CDR2: SQVTM and ANQGSEA. V lost 3 bases and J lost 4; bases outside the gene matches: 7. The CDR3 is made up of 16 amino acids. CDR3 DNA sequence: TGCAGCGTTGACCCCGGGACTAGCGGGTCTTACAATGAGCAGTTCTTC. This codes for CSVDPGTSGSYNEQFF.

This clonotype was observed a handful of times. CDR3 bases: TGCAGCGTTGGGGGGCTACGCACAGATACGCAGTATTTT. Translated, it gives CSVGGLRTDTQYF. V usage is TRBV29-1 and J usage is TRBJ2-3, with a possible D match to TRBD1 (6 bases). The V end was cut by 4 bases, the J end by 1 base, with 9 bases between. CDR3 length equals 13 residues. Germline V gene lookup returns CDR1 SQVTM and CDR2 ANQGSEA.

This clonotype appeared many times. CDR3: CASSQGLAGPPRDEQFF. CDR3 bases: TGTGCCAGCAGCCAAGGACTAGCGGGCCCTCCAAGGGATGAGCAGTTCTTC. This chain joins TRBV14 and TRBJ2-1; 10 positions agree with TRBD2. CDR1 and CDR2 (germline): SGHDN, FVKESK. This CDR3 has 17 amino acids. After removal of 1 base from V and 8 bases from J, the junction contained 11 bases not matched to a gene.

This clonotype was counted between two and nine times. V gene TRBV4-1 combines with J gene TRBJ1-3, with D uncertain. V lost 4 bases, J lost 4 bases, and 11 bases lay in between. Germline V gene sequence: CDR1 MGHRA, CDR2 YSYEKL. CDR3 length equals 14 residues. CDR3 in DNA: TGCGCCAGCAGCCCTCTCTCCACCGGAAACACCATATATTTT. Translation gives CASSPLSTGNTIYF.

This clonotype was seen at least ten times. This chain connects TRBV9 to TRBJ1-1; D might be TRBD1 (6 bases). Germline values: CDR1 SGDLS, CDR2 YYNGEE. The CDR3 is made up of 18 amino acids. The V end was cut by 1 base, the J end by 6 bases, with 25 bases between. The CDR3 nucleotides are TGTGCCAGCAGCGTAAACAATAAGGAGACAGGCGTTCCCCCTGAAGCTTTCTTT. Translated, it gives CASSVNNKETGVPPEAFF.

The chain links TRBV7-2 to TRBJ2-6; 7 bases match TRBD1. Germline lookup yields CDR1 SGHTA and CDR2 FQGNSA. The CDR3 runs to 18 residues. V was clipped by 8 bases and J by 0 bases; unmatched bases: 13. The DNA of the CDR3 is TGTGCCAGCGGCGACAGGGTATTTAGCTACTCTGGGGCCAACGTCCTGACTTTC. It codes for CASGDRVFSYSGANVLTF.

The chain employs TRBV6-1 and TRBJ2-1; TRBD2 matches at 10 bases. The CDR3 is 15 amino acids. The ends lost 6 bases at V and 9 bases at J; junction bases unmatched: 11. From germline, CDR1 is MNHNS and CDR2 SASEGT. The CDR3 coding sequence is TGTGCCAGCAGGGGGCGGGGGACTAGCGTGGTTGAGCAGTTCTTC. It translates to CASRGRGTSVVEQFF.

This clonotype showed up many times. V usage is TRBV29-1 and J usage is TRBJ2-7, with 11 bases fitting TRBD2. V shed 4 bases and J 3 bases; nucleotides not matched to a gene: 5. This CDR3 is 14 amino acids long. Germline CDR1 is SQVTM and CDR2 is ANQGSEA. The CDR3 loop is CSVVSGTSGYEQYF. Here the CDR3 DNA reads TGCAGCGTTGTTTCGGGGACTAGCGGCTACGAGCAGTACTTC.

This clonotype was detected many times. The chain uses TRBV5-4 and TRBJ2-3; 7 bases are shared with TRBD1. V shed 2 bases, J shed 2 bases, and the junction held 8 bases outside the gene matches. The CDR3 has 16 residues. Germline V CDR1 and CDR2: SGHNT, YYREEE (reference sequence). The CDR3 reads CASSFIRDRLTDTQYF. The CDR3 DNA is TGTGCCAGCAGCTTTATCCGGGACAGACTCACAGATACGCAGTATTTT.

The chain has TRBV11-2 and TRBJ2-1, with D tentatively TRBD2 (6 bases). Per the germline V gene, CDR1 is SGHAT and CDR2 is FQNNGV. The V end was cut by 2 bases, the J end by 2 bases, with 13 bases between. This CDR3 has 16 residues. CDR3 protein: CASSLRASAPYNEQFF. The CDR3 DNA reads as TGTGCCAGCAGCTTAAGGGCTAGCGCCCCCTACAATGAGCAGTTCTTC. Based on the CDR3 plus reference TRBV11-2 and TRBJ2-1, the full variable domain is EAGVAQSPRYKIIEKRQSVAFWCNPISGHATLYWYQQILGQGPKLLIQFQNNGVVDDSQLPKDRFSAERLKGVDSTLKIQPAKLEDSAVYLCASSLRASAPYNEQFFGPGTRLTVL.

This clonotype was seen at least ten times. This chain joins TRBV29-1 and TRBJ1-1; TRBD1 might be the D (5 bases). Trimming left V 5 bases short and J 4 bases short, with 11 bases between. Germline loops: CDR1 SQVTM, CDR2 ANQGSEA. The CDR3 is made up of 12 amino acids. CDR3 residues: CSVMQGGTEAFF. The CDR3 bases are TGCAGCGTTATGCAGGGAGGCACTGAAGCTTTCTTT.

This chain links TRBV4-3 with TRBJ2-3; 7 nucleotides match TRBD1. CDR3 size: 21 residues. From germline, CDR1 is LGHNA and CDR2 YSLEER. With 1 base clipped from V and 2 bases from J, the junction kept 21 bases outside the gene matches. CDR3 bases: TGCGCCAGCAGCCAAGGTCACGTTCCGGGACAGAGTTTTTTACCCACAGATACGCAGTATTTT. Translation: CASSQGHVPGQSFLPTDTQYF.

This clonotype was seen many times. The genes are TRBV12-3 or TRBV12-4 and TRBJ2-5; no firm D call. The CDR3 has 14 residues. V was clipped by 5 bases and J by 1 base, with 11 bases between them. The DNA of the CDR3 is TGTGCCAGCAGTAGCTGGAGTGGCCAAGAGACCCAGTACTTC. Protein: CASSSWSGQETQYF.

Many counts were recorded for this clonotype. This sequence joins TRBV7-9 and TRBJ2-2, with D hard to call. This CDR3 has 13 residues. With 4 bases removed from V and 6 bases from J, the gap between germline ends came to 9 bases. Germline values: CDR1 SEHNR, CDR2 FQNEAQ (reference sequence). As DNA, the CDR3 is TGTGCCAGCAGCTCGGCCCCGGCCGGGGAGCTGTTTTTT. This translates into CASSSAPAGELFF.

V is TRBV10-3 and J is TRBJ2-3, with D possibly TRBD2 on 6 matching bases. Germline CDR1 and CDR2: ENHRY and SYGVKD. Deletions cut 0 bases from V and 0 bases from J, with 10 bases between. This CDR3 has 16 residues. This CDR3 is CAISESVGGSTDTQYF. Here the CDR3 DNA reads TGTGCCATCAGTGAGTCAGTGGGAGGAAGCACAGATACGCAGTATTTT.

This rearrangement joins TRBV5-1 to TRBJ1-1, with D perhaps TRBD1 (6 bases). V was cut by 0 bases and J by 6 bases, with 15 bases left in between. The V gene's germline CDR1 is SGHRS and CDR2 YFSETQ. CDR3 length: 15 residues. CDR3 sequence (DNA): TGCGCCAGCAGCTTGGGGGTTTCGGGGGGCGCTGAAGCTTTCTTT. Translating gives CASSLGVSGGAEAFF.

V is TRBV4-1 and J is TRBJ2-3; D may be TRBD2 (6 bases). CDR3 length equals 17 residues. The germline V gene encodes CDR1 MGHRA and CDR2 YSYEKL. V gave up 3 bases and J gave up 4 bases, with 20 bases separating them. CDR3 sequence: CASSQKGGPDEADTQYF. The CDR3 nucleotides read TGCGCCAGCAGCCAGAAAGGAGGGCCAGATGAGGCAGATACGCAGTATTTT.

This clonotype was counted at least ten times. The chain links TRBV11-2 to TRBJ2-7, with TRBD1 matching 8 bases. Per the germline V gene, CDR1 is SGHAT and CDR2 is FQNNGV. This CDR3 region has 14 residues. After removal of 5 bases from V and 4 bases from J, the junction contained 7 bases not matched to a gene. The CDR3 loop is CASSEGQGYYEQYF. Here the CDR3 DNA reads TGTGCCAGCAGCGAAGGACAGGGTTATTACGAGCAGTACTTC.

The chain recombines TRBV9 with TRBJ2-7; perhaps TRBD1 as D (6 bases). In germline, CDR1 is SGDLS, CDR2 YYNGEE. V lost 3 bases, J lost 4 bases, and 14 bases lay in between. The CDR3 loop spans 14 amino acids. CDR3 in DNA: TGTGCCAGCAGCGGCTCGGACAGCCTGTACGAGCAGTACTTC. Translating it yields CASSGSDSLYEQYF.

This rearrangement joins TRBV5-1 to TRBJ2-1; 7 nucleotides agree with TRBD2. Germline-derived CDR1 and CDR2 are SGHRS and YFSETQ. V lost 3 bases, J lost 9 bases, and 12 bases stayed unmatched. The CDR3 length is 15 residues. The CDR3 sequence: CASSSSRGGSVEQFF. As DNA, the CDR3 is TGCGCCAGCAGCTCCTCGAGGGGAGGGTCCGTTGAGCAGTTCTTC.

This clonotype was recorded a few times. The CDR3 loop reads CASLSGRDTGELFF. DNA of the CDR3: TGTGCCAGCCTTAGCGGGAGGGACACCGGGGAGCTGTTTTTT. This sequence joins TRBV6-5 and TRBJ2-2, with 11 bases lining up with TRBD2. J lost 3 bases, V lost 8 bases, and 2 bases had no gene match. This CDR3 contains 14 residues. Germline V gene data show CDR1 as MNHEY and CDR2 as SVGAGI.